The 23 T cell receptor beta chains below were found in one sample sequenced in a study of T-cell reconstitution after alpha-beta-depleted transplantation in children (dated by TCRdb to the mid-2010s). The intended sense of this specimen's treatment or condition label: allogeneic hematopoietic cell transplantation with graft depleted of TCRalphabeta T cells and CD19 B cells. Library preparation was by PCR. The instrument given in TCRdb is Illumina HiSeq 2500. To normalize quantification of the TCRbeta repertoire, the TCR libraries were built with molecular barcoding that relied on unique molecular identifiers. The public reads were quality trimmed at Q25 with fastp and then assembled into clones with MiXCR by TCRdb, keeping productive beta chains. Identical CDR3 protein sequences are pooled into one entry, listed with their most common genes and DNA. The sample table records about 870,000 distinct CDR3 sequences; roughly 15% of these occur just once. Of the sample, roughly 5% is held by the ten largest clones.

The sample here was PBMCs, mostly from graft donor cells, taken 360 days after TCRalphabeta/CD19-depleted stem cell transplant. Receptor source: a male patient under 18 who had a stem cell transplant for acute lymphoblastic leukemia, so the T cells may come from the graft donor.

This clonotype was observed at least ten times. The chain combines TRBV3-1 with TRBJ2-1; no firm D call. Germline V CDR1 and CDR2: LGHDT, YNNKEL (reference sequence). V gave up 3 bases and J gave up 2 bases, with 2 bases separating them. This CDR3 region has 12 residues. This chain's CDR3 is CASSQTYNEQFF. CDR3 DNA sequence: TGTGCCAGCAGCCAGACCTACAATGAGCAGTTCTTC.

The gene calls are TRBV6-5 and TRBJ2-7; no firm D call. CDR1 is MNHEY and CDR2 is SVGAGI in the germline V gene. CDR3 length: 14 amino acids. The V end lost 2 bases, the J end lost 3 bases, and 11 bases lay between the germline ends. The CDR3 sequence is CASSYGRAVYEQYF. CDR3 sequence (DNA): TGTGCCAGCAGTTACGGTAGGGCAGTCTACGAGCAGTACTTC.

This rearrangement joins TRBV12-3 or TRBV12-4 to TRBJ1-1; D not certain. This CDR3 is built from 12 residues. Trimming took off 6 bases at V and 0 bases at J, with 5 bases between the two ends. The CDR3 sequence: CASRPLNTEAFF. In DNA, the CDR3 is TGTGCCAGCAGGCCCCTGAACACTGAAGCTTTCTTT.

CDR3 sequence: CASSVLEATGMNTEAFF. The CDR3 DNA reads TGTGCCAGCAGTGTTTTGGAAGCCACGGGAATGAACACTGAAGCTTTCTTT. This chain uses TRBV2 with TRBJ1-1; no clear D gene. V lost 4 bases and J 0 bases, leaving 18 bases between the germline ends. The CDR3 length is 17 residues. CDR1 SNHLY and CDR2 FYNNEI come from the germline V gene.

This clonotype was counted between two and nine times. The chain has TRBV7-6 and TRBJ1-1, with 8 bases that match TRBD1. Trimming removed 1 base from V and 5 bases from J; junction bases left unmatched: 18. Germline loops: CDR1 SGHVS, CDR2 FNYEAQ. This CDR3 is built from 19 residues. The CDR3 region is CASSLVPGTGGVTRTEAFF. In DNA form, the CDR3 reads TGTGCCAGCAGCTTAGTCCCCGGGACAGGTGGGGTAACGCGGACTGAAGCTTTCTTT.

The chain carries TRBV7-8 and TRBJ1-3; the D is unclear. CDR3 length: 16 residues. CDR1 is SGHVS and CDR2 is FQNEAQ in the germline V gene. The V end lost 5 bases, the J end lost 0 bases, and 14 bases lay between the germline ends. CDR3 sequence: CASSERPASSGNTIYF. The DNA for the CDR3 is TGTGCCAGCAGCGAACGACCGGCGAGCTCTGGAAACACCATATATTTT.

V is TRBV9 and J is TRBJ1-1, with 8 bases that match TRBD1. From germline, CDR1 is SGDLS and CDR2 YYNGEE. V lost 3 bases and J lost 2; bases outside the gene matches: 9. The CDR3 extends over 16 amino acids. CDR3 in amino acids: CASSASWDRRNTEAFF. The CDR3 DNA sequence: TGTGCCAGCAGCGCGTCGTGGGACAGGAGAAACACTGAAGCTTTCTTT.

V and J are TRBV27 and TRBJ1-6; the D is unclear. This CDR3 has 16 residues. Germline CDR1 MNHEY, CDR2 SMNVEV (reference sequence). V lost 3 bases to trimming and J lost 0 bases, with 9 bases between them. CDR3 amino acids: CASSFWGSSYNSPLHF. Written as DNA, the CDR3 is TGTGCCAGCAGTTTTTGGGGTAGCTCCTATAATTCACCCCTCCACTTT.

J is TRBJ2-5 and V is TRBV6-5; D perhaps matches TRBD1 (5 bases). This CDR3 region has 15 residues. Trimming removed 0 bases from V and 1 base from J, with 9 bases in between. CDR1 and CDR2 (germline): MNHEY, SVGAGI. The CDR3 spells CASSYSGAFQETQYF. Here the CDR3 DNA reads TGTGCCAGCAGTTACTCAGGGGCCTTCCAAGAGACCCAGTACTTC.

J is TRBJ2-7 and V is TRBV29-1, with D hard to call. Trimming cost V 0 bases and J 0 bases, with 12 bases left between them. Looked up from germline, CDR1 is SQVTM and CDR2 is ANQGSEA. CDR3 size: 15 residues. The CDR3 sequence is CSVEEFGRSSYEQYF. The DNA of the CDR3 is TGCAGCGTTGAAGAGTTCGGCAGGAGCTCCTACGAGCAGTACTTC.

This clonotype showed up many times. This chain links TRBV29-1 with TRBJ2-7; 7 bases match TRBD1. This CDR3 is 13 amino acids long. Germline V gives CDR1 SQVTM, CDR2 ANQGSEA. Trimming removed 3 bases from V and 2 bases from J; junction bases left unmatched: 4. CDR3 coding DNA: TGCAGCGTTGATGGGACAGATACCTACGAGCAGTACTTC. It translates to CSVDGTDTYEQYF.

The chain has TRBV27 and TRBJ2-7, with D unresolved. CDR3 size: 13 residues. Trimming took off 3 bases at V and 6 bases at J, with 12 bases between the two ends. The germline V gene encodes CDR1 MNHEY and CDR2 SMNVEV (reference sequence). The CDR3 DNA reads as TGTGCCAGCAGTTTCCGCGACCCTTCCGAGCAGTACTTC. This codes for CASSFRDPSEQYF.

At least ten counts were recorded for this clonotype. The V gene is TRBV2, the J gene TRBJ1-2; D not certain. This CDR3 comprises 13 residues. With 3 bases removed from V and 8 bases from J, the gap between germline ends came to 13 bases. CDR1 and CDR2 (germline): SNHLY, FYNNEI. The DNA for the CDR3 is TGTGCCAGCAGTGAGGACCCTCGAGGGGGCTACACCTTC. Translation: CASSEDPRGGYTF.

The CDR3: CASSAPGTGWDGYTF. The CDR3 bases are TGTGCCAGCAGCGCCCCCGGGACAGGGTGGGATGGCTACACCTTC. The J gene is TRBJ1-2, the V gene TRBV9, with 9 bases identical to TRBD1. Germline values: CDR1 SGDLS, CDR2 YYNGEE. Losses at the gene ends were 3 bases for V and 6 bases for J; bases not matched to a gene: 9. The CDR3 covers 15 residues.

The rearrangement uses TRBV20-1 and TRBJ2-2; 7 positions agree with TRBD1. This CDR3 contains 16 residues. Germline loops: CDR1 DFQATT, CDR2 SNEGSKA (reference sequence). V gave up 3 bases and J gave up 6 bases; unmatched junction bases: 13. DNA for the CDR3: TGCAGTGCTAGGGTCCCCGGGACAGCGTCATCCGGGGAGCTGTTTTTT. Protein sequence: CSARVPGTASSGELFF.

V gene TRBV24-1 combines with J gene TRBJ2-6, with D tentatively TRBD1 (6 bases). The CDR3 covers 17 residues. Trimming pared 7 bases from V and 4 bases from J, leaving 19 bases between. Germline V CDR1 and CDR2: KGHDR, SFDVKD. The CDR3 bases are TGTGCCACCAGCTCCTCGGACAGACCTCTGGGGGCCAACGTCCTGACTTTC. It encodes CATSSSDRPLGANVLTF.

This clonotype showed up just a few times. This chain links TRBV3-1 with TRBJ2-7; 10 bases align to TRBD2. The V segment lost 1 base and the J segment 3 bases; nucleotides outside the gene matches: 6. Germline loops: CDR1 LGHDT, CDR2 YNNKEL (reference sequence). The CDR3 contains 16 residues. The CDR3: CASSQVILAGIYEQYF. The CDR3 region has the DNA TGTGCCAGCAGCCAAGTGATACTAGCGGGAATCTACGAGCAGTACTTC.

This clonotype appeared a few times. V usage is TRBV14 and J usage is TRBJ2-7; 8 bases are a match to TRBD1. This CDR3 is 15 amino acids long. Trimming removed 4 bases from V and 0 bases from J; junction bases left unmatched: 5. In germline, CDR1 is SGHDN, CDR2 FVKESK. The DNA for the CDR3 is TGTGCCAGCAGCCCGGACAGGGAGAGCTCCTACGAGCAGTACTTC. Protein sequence: CASSPDRESSYEQYF.

The chain links TRBV15 to TRBJ1-5; D is undetermined. The V end lost 3 bases, the J end lost 1 base, and 7 bases lay between the germline ends. The CDR3 has 14 amino acids. Germline V gene data show CDR1 as LNHNV and CDR2 as YYDKDF (reference sequence). The chain's CDR3 is CATSSWRSNQPQHF. For the CDR3, the DNA is TGTGCCACCAGCAGTTGGCGGAGCAATCAGCCCCAGCATTTT.

The V call is TRBV4-2, the J call TRBJ1-2; D perhaps matches TRBD1 (5 bases). Germline V gene data show CDR1 as LGHNA and CDR2 as YNFKEQ. The germline V and J ends were trimmed by 1 base and 3 bases, with 9 bases remaining between them. The CDR3 sequence is 14 residues long. The CDR3 here is CASSQGQQYYGYTF. CDR3 coding DNA: TGTGCCAGCAGCCAAGGACAGCAATACTATGGCTACACCTTC.

This clonotype was counted only a few times. V gene TRBV2 combines with J gene TRBJ2-1; D unresolved. The CDR3 covers 15 residues. Trimming shortened V by 3 bases and J by 0 bases, and 9 bases separated the two germline ends. CDR1 is SNHLY and CDR2 is FYNNEI in the germline V gene. The CDR3 coding sequence is TGTGCCAGCAGTGAGCCAGTCTACTCCTACAATGAGCAGTTCTTC. It encodes CASSEPVYSYNEQFF.

This clonotype has ten or more counts. The CDR3 spells CASSFLAPTGSYEQYF. In DNA form, the CDR3 reads TGTGCCAGCAGTTTTCTCGCTCCGACAGGCTCCTACGAGCAGTACTTC. The chain links TRBV27 to TRBJ2-7, with D perhaps matching TRBD1 (6 bases). The CDR3 is 16 amino acids. With 3 bases removed from V and 0 bases from J, the gap between germline ends came to 15 bases. Germline CDR1 reads MNHEY; CDR2 reads SMNVEV (reference sequence).

The sample holds a few counts of this clonotype. The genes are TRBV7-2 and TRBJ2-5; 7 bases are shared with TRBD1. The CDR3 is made up of 14 amino acids. The germline V gene has CDR1 SGHTA and CDR2 FQGNSA. The junction had 7 bases not matched to a gene; V was cut back by 4 bases and J by 5 bases. The CDR3 region has the DNA TGTGCCAGCAGCTCCAGGGGGTTTAGGGAGACCCAGTACTTC. This gives the protein CASSSRGFRETQYF.